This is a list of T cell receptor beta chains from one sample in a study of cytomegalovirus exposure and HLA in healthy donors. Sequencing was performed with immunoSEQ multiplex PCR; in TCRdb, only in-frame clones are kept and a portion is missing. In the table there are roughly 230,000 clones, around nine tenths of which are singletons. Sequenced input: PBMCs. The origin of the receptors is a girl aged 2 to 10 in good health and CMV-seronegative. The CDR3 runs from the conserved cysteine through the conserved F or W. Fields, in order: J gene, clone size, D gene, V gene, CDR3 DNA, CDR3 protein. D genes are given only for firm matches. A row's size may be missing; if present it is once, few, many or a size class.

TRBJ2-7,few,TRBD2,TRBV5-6,TGTGCCAGCAGCTTGATTAGCGGGACGCCGACCTACGAGCAGTACTTC,CASSLISGTPTYEQYF
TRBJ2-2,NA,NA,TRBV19,TGTGCCAGTAGTAAGGACACGAACACCGGGGAGCTGTTTTTT,CASSKDTNTGELFF
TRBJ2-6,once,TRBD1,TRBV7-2,TGTGCCAGCAGCGTAATACGTGAACAGGGGCCTGGGGCCAACGTCCTGACTTTC,CASSVIREQGPGANVLTF
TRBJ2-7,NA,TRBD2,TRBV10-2,TGCGCCAGCAGTGGACTAGCGGGAGCTGGCGAGCAGTACTTC,CASSGLAGAGEQYF
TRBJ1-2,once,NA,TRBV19,TGTGCCAGTAGTATTGGCCTGGGCTTTAACTATGGCTACACCTTC,CASSIGLGFNYGYTF
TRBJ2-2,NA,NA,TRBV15,TGTGCCACCAGCACATCTCGGGGCTACGGTCAGCGGGACAAGGTCTTACTAAACGCCGGGGAGCTGTTTTTT,CATSTSRGYGQRDKVLLNAGELFF
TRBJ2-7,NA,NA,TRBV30,TGTGCCTGGACCCGAGGCGGGGTAGGCTTGTGGGAGCAGTACTTC,CAWTRGGVGLWEQYF
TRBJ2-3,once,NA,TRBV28,TGTGCCAGCAGTTTATCCCCCCCCAGGGGTAGCACAGATACGCAGTATTTT,CASSLSPPRGSTDTQYF
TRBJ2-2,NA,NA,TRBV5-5,TGTGCCAGCAGCTTGGCTGGCCTCCATTTGAACACCGGGGAGCTGTTTTTT,CASSLAGLHLNTGELFF
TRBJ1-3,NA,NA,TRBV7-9,TGTGCCAGCAGCTTAGCGCGCTTAAAGAATGGAAACACCATATATTTT,CASSLARLKNGNTIYF
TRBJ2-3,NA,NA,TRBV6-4,TGTGCCAGCAGTGACCCAGGGGATACGCAGTATTTT,CASSDPGDTQYF
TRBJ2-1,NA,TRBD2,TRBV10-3,TGTGCCATCAGCCCGGAGAGCGGGAGGGTTTCGTATGAGCAGTTCTTC,CAISPESGRVSYEQFF
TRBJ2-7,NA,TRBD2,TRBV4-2,TGTGCCAGCAGCCATGGTGGCGGGAGTTCCGAGCAGTACTTC,CASSHGGGSSEQYF
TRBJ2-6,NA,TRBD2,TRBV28,TGTGCCAGCAGTACATTATTAGCGGGGGGCCCTGACTCTGGGGCCAACGTCCTGACTTTC,CASSTLLAGGPDSGANVLTF
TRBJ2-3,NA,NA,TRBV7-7,TGTGCTAGCAGCTTAGGGTCCGGGTCAACAGATACGCAGTATTTT,CASSLGSGSTDTQYF
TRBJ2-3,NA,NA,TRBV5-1,TGCGCCAGCGGCGGACAGTCTAATACGCAGTATTTT,CASGGQSNTQYF
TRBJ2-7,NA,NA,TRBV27,TGTGCCAGCAGTCCCCCTACAGGGAGCTACTACGAGCAGTACTTC,CASSPPTGSYYEQYF
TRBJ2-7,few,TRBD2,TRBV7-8,TGTGCCAGCAGCCAGGGACTAGCGGGGGGGCCGAGCTCCTACGAGCAGTACTTC,CASSQGLAGGPSSYEQYF
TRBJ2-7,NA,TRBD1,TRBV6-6,TGTGCCAGCAGTTCACCCACGACAGGGATTAACTACGAGCAGTACTTC,CASSSPTTGINYEQYF
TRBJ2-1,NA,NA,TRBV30,TGTGCCTGGGCCCGAGGCGGAGGGGACTACAATGAGCAGTTCTTC,CAWARGGGDYNEQFF
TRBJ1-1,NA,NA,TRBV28,TGTGCCAGCAGTTTCCACCCAGGGGCCACTGAAGCTTTCTTT,CASSFHPGATEAFF
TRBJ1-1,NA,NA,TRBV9,TGTGCCAGCAGCGCCCCCGGGTCTGAAGCTTTCTTT,CASSAPGSEAFF
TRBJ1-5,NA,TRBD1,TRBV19,TGTGCCAGTAGTCCGAGGACAGGGGGAACGTGGCAGCCCCAGCATTTT,CASSPRTGGTWQPQHF
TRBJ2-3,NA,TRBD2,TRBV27,TGTGCCATCTCGCGGGGGGGTGGCACAGATACGCAGTATTTT,CAISRGGGTDTQYF
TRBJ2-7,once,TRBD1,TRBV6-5,TGTGCCAGCAGTTACTCAACAGGGGGCTTCCACGAGCAGTACTTC,CASSYSTGGFHEQYF
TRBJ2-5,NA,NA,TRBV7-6,TGTGCCAGCAGCCCGCTCGCTGGAACAGGCGGATGGGAGACCCAGTACTTC,CASSPLAGTGGWETQYF
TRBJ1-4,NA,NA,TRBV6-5,TGTGCCAGCGCTTACGGTGCAACTAATGAAAAACTGTTTTTT,CASAYGATNEKLFF
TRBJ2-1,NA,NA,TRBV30,TGTGCCTGGAGTGTACAGGTCCGTGGTGAGCAGTTCTTC,CAWSVQVRGEQFF
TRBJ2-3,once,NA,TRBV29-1,TGCAGCGTTTACCCCACTCCGGGACACCCGTCTTGGGCAGATACGCAGTATTTT,CSVYPTPGHPSWADTQYF
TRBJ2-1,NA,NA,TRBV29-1,TGCAGCGTTCTCGTCATCCGGGTCTCCTACAATGAGCAGTTCTTC,CSVLVIRVSYNEQFF
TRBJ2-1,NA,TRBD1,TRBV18,TGTGCCAGCTCACCACCGGGAACAGGGGGAACCTACAATGAGCAGTTCTTC,CASSPPGTGGTYNEQFF
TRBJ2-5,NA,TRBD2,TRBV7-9,TGTGCCAGCACCCGACTAGCGGGGTCGACCCAAGAGACCCAGTACTTC,CASTRLAGSTQETQYF
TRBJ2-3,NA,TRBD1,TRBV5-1,TGCGCCAGCAGCTGGGTGGGGTCCGGGACAGGCACAGATACGCAGTATTTT,CASSWVGSGTGTDTQYF
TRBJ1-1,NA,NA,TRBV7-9,TGTGCCAGCAGCCGCGGGACCTTTGGAAACACTGAAGCTTTCTTT,CASSRGTFGNTEAFF
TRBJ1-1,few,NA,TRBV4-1,TGCGCCAGCAGCCAAGATAGGTCCAGGGGTCAGACTGAAGCTTTCTTT,CASSQDRSRGQTEAFF
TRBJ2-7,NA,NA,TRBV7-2,TGTGCCAGCAGTACCATGGCGGCTAGCTACGAGCAGTACTTC,CASSTMAASYEQYF
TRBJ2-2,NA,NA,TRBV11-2,TGTGCCAGCAGCTTAGGCCCTCACGGGGAGCTATTTTTT,CASSLGPHGELFF
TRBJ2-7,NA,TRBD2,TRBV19,TGTGCCAGTAGTATAGCTGCTAGCGGTAGCACCTACGAGCAGTACTTC,CASSIAASGSTYEQYF
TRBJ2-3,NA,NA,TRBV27,TGTGCCAGCAGTTTGGGGGGGGGCCGCACAGATACGCAGTATTTT,CASSLGGGRTDTQYF
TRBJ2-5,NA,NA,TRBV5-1,TGCGCCAGCAGCTTGGGCGGACAGAATGGGCAAGAGACCCAGTACTTC,CASSLGGQNGQETQYF
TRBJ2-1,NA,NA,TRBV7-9,TGTGCCAGCAGCCCTGCAAAGGGGTGGAATGAGCAGTTCTTC,CASSPAKGWNEQFF